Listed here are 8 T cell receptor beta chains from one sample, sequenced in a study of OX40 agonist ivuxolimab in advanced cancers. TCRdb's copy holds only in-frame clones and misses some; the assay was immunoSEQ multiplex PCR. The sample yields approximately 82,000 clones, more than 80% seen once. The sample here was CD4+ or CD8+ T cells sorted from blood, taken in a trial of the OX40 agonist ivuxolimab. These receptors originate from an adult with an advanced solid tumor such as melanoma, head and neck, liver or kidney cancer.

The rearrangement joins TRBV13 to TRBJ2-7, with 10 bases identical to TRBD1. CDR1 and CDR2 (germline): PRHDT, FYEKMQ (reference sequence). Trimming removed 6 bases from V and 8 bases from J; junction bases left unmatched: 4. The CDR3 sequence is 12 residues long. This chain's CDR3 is CASSGDRGKQYF. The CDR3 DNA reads TGTGCCAGCAGTGGGGACAGGGGTAAGCAGTACTTC.

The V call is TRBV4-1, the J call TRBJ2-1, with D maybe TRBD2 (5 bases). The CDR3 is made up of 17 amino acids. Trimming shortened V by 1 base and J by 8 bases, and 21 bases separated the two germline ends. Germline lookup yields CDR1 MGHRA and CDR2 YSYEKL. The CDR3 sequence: CASSQVAGRAPRDEQFF. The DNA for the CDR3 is TGCGCCAGCAGCCAAGTAGCCGGGCGGGCCCCTCGAGATGAGCAGTTCTTC.

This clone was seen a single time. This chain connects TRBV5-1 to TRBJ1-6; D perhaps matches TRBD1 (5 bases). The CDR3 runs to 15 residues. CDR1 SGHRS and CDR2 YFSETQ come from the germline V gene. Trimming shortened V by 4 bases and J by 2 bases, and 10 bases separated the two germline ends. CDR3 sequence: CASSGGGAYNSPLHF. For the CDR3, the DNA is TGCGCCAGCAGCGGGGGGGGAGCCTATAATTCACCCCTCCACTTT.

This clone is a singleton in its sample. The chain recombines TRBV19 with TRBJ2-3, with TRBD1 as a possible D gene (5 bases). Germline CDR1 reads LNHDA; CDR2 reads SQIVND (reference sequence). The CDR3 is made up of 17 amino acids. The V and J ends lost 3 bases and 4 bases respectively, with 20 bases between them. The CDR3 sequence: CASSIRSGQGFADTQYF. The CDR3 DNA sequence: TGTGCCAGTAGTATCCGTTCCGGGCAGGGATTTGCAGATACGCAGTATTTT. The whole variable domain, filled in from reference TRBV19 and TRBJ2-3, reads DGGITQSPKYLFRKEGQNVTLSCEQNLNHDAMYWYRQDPGQGLRLIYYSQIVNDFQKGDIAEGYSVSREKKESFPLTVTSAQKNPTAFYLCASSIRSGQGFADTQYFGPGTRLTVL.

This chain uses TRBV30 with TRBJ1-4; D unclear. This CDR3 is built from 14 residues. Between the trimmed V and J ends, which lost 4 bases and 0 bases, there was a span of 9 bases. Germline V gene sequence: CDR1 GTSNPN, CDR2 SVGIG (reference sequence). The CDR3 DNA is TGTGCCTGGATGGCCCGGGCAACTAATGAAAAACTGTTTTTT. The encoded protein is CAWMARATNEKLFF.

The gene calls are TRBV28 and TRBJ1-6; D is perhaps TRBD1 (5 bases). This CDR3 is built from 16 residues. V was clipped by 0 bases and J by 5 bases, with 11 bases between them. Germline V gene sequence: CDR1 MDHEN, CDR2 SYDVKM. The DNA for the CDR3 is TGTGCCAGCAGTTTATGGAGGGGTTCGAATAATTCACCCCTCCACTTT. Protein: CASSLWRGSNNSPLHF. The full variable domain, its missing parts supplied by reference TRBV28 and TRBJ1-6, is DVKVTQSSRYLVKRTGEKVFLECVQDMDHENMFWYRQDPGLGLRLIYFSYDVKMKEKGDIPEGYSVSREKKERFSLILESASTNQTSMYLCASSLWRGSNNSPLHFGNGTRLTVT.

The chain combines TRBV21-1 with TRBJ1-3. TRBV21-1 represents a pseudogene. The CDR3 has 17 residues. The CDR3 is CASSKRPRRRRGNTIYF. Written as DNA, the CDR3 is TGTGCCAGCAGCAAACGGCCGAGGAGGCGACGGGGAAACACCATATATTTT.

CDR3 sequence reads: CASSLNEKLFF. In DNA, the CDR3 is TGTGCCAGCAGCTTAAATGAAAAACTGTTTTTT. This rearrangement joins TRBV5-5 to TRBJ1-4; D is undetermined. The CDR3 sequence is 11 residues long. Germline V gives CDR1 SGHKS, CDR2 YYEKEE (reference sequence). Trimming cost V 2 bases and J 5 bases, with 1 base left between them.